This T cell receptor beta chain was identified in a study of regulatory T cells in long-lasting Graves disease. Study conclusions and caveats: Persistent disease showed a preference for TRBV28, TRBJ1-2 and TRBJ2-5.

In this sample, this clonotype turned up many times. Its antigen is not identified. The time point is: newly diagnosed GD, antithyroid drugs for less than 3 months. The TCR library used RNA extracted from PBMCs. EDTA tubes held roughly 9 milliliters of peripheral blood from each patient. CDR1 is DFQATT, CDR2 SNEGSKA, per germline (reference sequence). J lost 3 bases, V lost 6 bases, and 17 bases had no gene match. The length of the CDR3 is 18 residues. With iRepertoire HTBI primers and Arm-PCR of CDR3 regions, TCR beta libraries were built. Each CDR3 protein gets one entry after TCRdb re-called the multiplex PCR reads with MiXCR. Among approximately 400,000 distinct CDR3 sequences listed, 15% to 19% were seen once.

The source is a female donor with Graves disease. The chain joins TRBV20-1 to TRBJ2-7; 13 positions match TRBD2. This sample comprised peripheral blood mononuclear cells (PBMCs), obtained at new diagnosis, from a patient treated with antithyroid drugs. The CDR3 coding sequence is TGCAGTGCCCCTTCGGAGGGGACTAGCGGGATCTGGTTCTACGAGCAGTACTTC. Encoded protein: CSAPSEGTSGIWFYEQYF.